The T cell receptor beta chain described here comes from a study of shared clonotypes between healthy human individuals. As for the study in general: Each donor's CD8 memory used one plate, CD8 naive two, each CD4 subset three. Findings of the study overall: Some clonotypes were shared by all four sorted-subset donors, while others were not shared. The non-shared ones had lower generation probabilities than the shared ones.

Naive CD8 cells, CD45RO-negative and positively selected for CCR7, excluded terminally differentiated effector memory CD45RA+ cells. The assay was run at deep level. Original data processing: Filtering differed for immunoSEQ, which gave only junction sequences without quality scores. Data came from immunoSEQ multiplex PCR; TCRdb stores just in-frame clones and leaves some out. V and J calls and clone size are copied from that table; D and trimming were computed from the DNA. The table has under 600,000 clones, more than 95% seen once; the top ten hold 0.3%. The CDR3 length is 15 residues. With 6 bases removed from V and 0 bases from J, the gap between germline ends came to 13 bases. Germline V gene data show CDR1 as MNHEY and CDR2 as SVGAGI. Details on this clone: The antigen remains undetermined.

Sequenced input: naive CD8+ T cells sorted from blood. The chain combines TRBV6-5 with TRBJ2-3; a possible D gene is TRBD1 (6 bases). This sequence was found in a man under 40 in good health. CDR3 amino acids: CASSRGTSSTDTQYF. The CDR3 DNA sequence: TGTGCCAGCAGCCGAGGGACATCTAGCACAGATACGCAGTATTTT.